The rows below give T cell receptor beta chains drawn from one sample of a study of blood T cell repertoires in COVID-19. Only in-frame clones appear in the TCRdb table, and some are missing; sequencing was by immunoSEQ multiplex PCR. The table has approximately 200,000 clones, over 75% seen once; the top ten hold roughly 3.5%. Sequencing input: peripheral blood. The source is a man between 60 and 75 years old with acute or convalescent COVID-19. Both conserved end residues are part of each CDR3. Each record gives: J gene, V gene, clone size, D gene, CDR3 protein, CDR3 DNA. A D gene is named only where the DNA matches it firmly. Not all rows give a size; the values are once, few, many and, for expanded clones, a class.

J gene: TRBJ1-1; V gene: TRBV18; clone size: few; D gene: TRBD1; CDR3 protein: CASSPRQGWAEAFF; CDR3 DNA: TGTGCCAGCTCACCTAGACAGGGTTGGGCTGAAGCTTTCTTT
J gene: TRBJ2-6; V gene: TRBV5-1; clone size: once; D gene: TRBD1; CDR3 protein: CASSLQGLPGANVLTF; CDR3 DNA: TGCGCCAGCAGCTTACAGGGGCTGCCCGGGGCCAACGTCCTGACTTTC
J gene: TRBJ2-7; V gene: TRBV6-5; clone size: .; D gene: TRBD1; CDR3 protein: CASSYFPGTGGYEQYF; CDR3 DNA: TGTGCCAGCAGTTACTTTCCCGGGACAGGGGGCTACGAGCAGTACTTC
J gene: TRBJ1-4; V gene: TRBV28; clone size: once; D gene: TRBD1; CDR3 protein: CASSGYGTGNEKLFF; CDR3 DNA: TGTGCCAGCAGTGGATACGGGACAGGGAACGAAAAACTGTTTTTT
J gene: TRBJ2-1; V gene: TRBV27; clone size: few; D gene: TRBD2; CDR3 protein: CASSSGTSGQNEQFF; CDR3 DNA: TGTGCCAGCAGCTCCGGGACTAGCGGGCAAAATGAGCAGTTCTTC
J gene: TRBJ2-1; V gene: TRBV20-1; clone size: few; D gene: .; CDR3 protein: CSANQINEQFF; CDR3 DNA: TGCAGTGCTAACCAGATTAATGAGCAGTTCTTC
J gene: TRBJ1-4; V gene: TRBV6-6; clone size: .; D gene: .; CDR3 protein: CASSGTSGGGELFF; CDR3 DNA: TGTGCCAGCAGCGGGACGTCGGGAGGGGGGGAACTGTTTTTT
J gene: TRBJ2-3; V gene: TRBV2; clone size: .; D gene: TRBD1; CDR3 protein: CATDFQPGQRTDTQYF; CDR3 DNA: TGTGCCACCGACTTCCAACCGGGACAGCGCACAGATACGCAGTATTTT
J gene: TRBJ2-2; V gene: TRBV16; clone size: .; D gene: TRBD1; CDR3 protein: CASSRRQGGTGELFF; CDR3 DNA: TGTGCCAGCAGCCGACGACAGGGGGGCACCGGGGAGCTGTTTTTT
J gene: TRBJ2-7; V gene: TRBV10-3; clone size: once; D gene: .; CDR3 protein: CATQRQGTYEQYF; CDR3 DNA: TGTGCCACCCAACGGCAGGGTACCTACGAGCAGTACTTC
J gene: TRBJ1-3; V gene: TRBV18; clone size: .; D gene: TRBD1; CDR3 protein: CASSPTGVGNTIYF; CDR3 DNA: TGTGCCAGCTCCCCGACAGGGGTCGGAAACACCATATATTTT
J gene: TRBJ1-4; V gene: TRBV6-9; clone size: .; D gene: .; CDR3 protein: CATHTNEKLFF; CDR3 DNA: TGTGCCACCCATACTAATGAAAAACTGTTTTTT
J gene: TRBJ1-5; V gene: TRBV5-1; clone size: .; D gene: TRBD1; CDR3 protein: CASRPGGDYGTVVQPQHF; CDR3 DNA: TGCGCCAGCAGGCCAGGGGGAGACTACGGAACAGTCGTCCAGCCCCAGCATTTT
J gene: TRBJ2-1; V gene: TRBV21-1; clone size: once; D gene: .; CDR3 protein: CASSKVAGDEQFF; CDR3 DNA: TGTGCCAGCAGCAAAGTTGCGGGGGATGAGCAGTTCTTC
J gene: TRBJ2-2; V gene: TRBV5-1; clone size: .; D gene: .; CDR3 protein: CASSLVWGDTGELFF; CDR3 DNA: TGCGCCAGCAGCTTGGTATGGGGGGACACCGGGGAGCTGTTTTTT
J gene: TRBJ1-5; V gene: TRBV12-3/TRBV12-4; clone size: .; D gene: .; CDR3 protein: CASTSRNQPQHF; CDR3 DNA: TGTGCCAGCACCAGTCGCAATCAGCCCCAGCATTTT
J gene: TRBJ2-3; V gene: TRBV5-4; clone size: .; D gene: .; CDR3 protein: CASKSVDTDTQYF; CDR3 DNA: TGTGCCAGCAAGAGCGTAGACACAGATACGCAGTATTTT
J gene: TRBJ1-2; V gene: TRBV6-5; clone size: .; D gene: TRBD1; CDR3 protein: CASSYSGQGRYTF; CDR3 DNA: TGTGCCAGCAGTTACTCGGGACAGGGACGCTACACCTTC
J gene: TRBJ1-6; V gene: TRBV28; clone size: .; D gene: .; CDR3 protein: CASSSSGQNNSPLHF; CDR3 DNA: TGTGCCAGCAGTTCATCAGGACAGAACAATTCACCCCTCCACTTT
J gene: TRBJ2-3; V gene: TRBV5-1; clone size: once; D gene: TRBD2; CDR3 protein: CASSPGTRSADTQYF; CDR3 DNA: TGCGCCAGCAGTCCCGGGACTAGGTCGGCAGATACGCAGTATTTT
J gene: TRBJ1-1; V gene: TRBV19; clone size: large; D gene: TRBD1; CDR3 protein: CASRPNRQGSSEAFF; CDR3 DNA: TGTGCCAGTAGACCAAATAGACAGGGCAGTTCTGAAGCTTTCTTT
J gene: TRBJ1-5; V gene: TRBV4-3; clone size: .; D gene: .; CDR3 protein: CASSVDSIPNQPQHF; CDR3 DNA: TGCGCCAGCAGCGTAGACAGTATCCCCAATCAGCCCCAGCATTTT
J gene: TRBJ1-2; V gene: TRBV3-1/TRBV3-2; clone size: .; D gene: .; CDR3 protein: CASSQALAARQGGYTF; CDR3 DNA: TGTGCCAGCAGCCAAGCTCTGGCAGCCCGTCAGGGTGGCTACACCTTC
J gene: TRBJ2-6; V gene: TRBV6-2/TRBV6-3; clone size: once; D gene: .; CDR3 protein: CASSYSGRSTGANVLTF; CDR3 DNA: TGTGCCAGCAGTTACTCGGGGAGAAGTACTGGGGCCAACGTCCTGACTTTC
J gene: TRBJ1-4; V gene: TRBV28; clone size: .; D gene: .; CDR3 protein: CASTPSWRYNEKLFF; CDR3 DNA: TGTGCCAGCACTCCGTCCTGGCGGTATAATGAAAAACTGTTTTTT
J gene: TRBJ1-6; V gene: TRBV7-2; clone size: .; D gene: .; CDR3 protein: CASSSLPGHLSSYNSPLHF; CDR3 DNA: TGTGCCAGCAGCTCACTCCCGGGACACCTAAGCTCCTATAATTCACCCCTCCACTTT
J gene: TRBJ2-7; V gene: TRBV28; clone size: .; D gene: TRBD2; CDR3 protein: CASSFTSGSSRSYEQYF; CDR3 DNA: TGTGCCAGCAGTTTTACTAGCGGGAGTTCTCGCTCCTACGAGCAGTACTTC
J gene: TRBJ2-2; V gene: TRBV18; clone size: .; D gene: .; CDR3 protein: CASSPVATGELFF; CDR3 DNA: TGTGCCAGCTCACCAGTAGCAACCGGGGAGCTGTTTTTT
J gene: TRBJ1-5; V gene: TRBV5-1; clone size: .; D gene: TRBD1; CDR3 protein: CASSSGTDNQPQHF; CDR3 DNA: TGCGCCAGCAGCTCCGGGACAGACAATCAGCCCCAGCATTTT
J gene: TRBJ2-1; V gene: TRBV7-9; clone size: .; D gene: TRBD1; CDR3 protein: CASGQAVVDEQFF; CDR3 DNA: TGTGCCAGCGGACAGGCAGTGGTGGATGAGCAGTTCTTC
J gene: TRBJ2-2; V gene: TRBV29-1; clone size: .; D gene: TRBD1; CDR3 protein: CSVPGGAGELFF; CDR3 DNA: TGCAGCGTTCCAGGGGGTGCCGGGGAGCTGTTTTTT
J gene: TRBJ2-2; V gene: TRBV10-3; clone size: .; D gene: .; CDR3 protein: CAIREPREIGELFF; CDR3 DNA: TGTGCCATCAGAGAGCCGCGGGAAATCGGGGAGCTGTTTTTT
J gene: TRBJ2-1; V gene: TRBV30; clone size: .; D gene: .; CDR3 protein: CAWSSINEQFF; CDR3 DNA: TGTGCCTGGAGTTCTATCAATGAGCAGTTCTTC
J gene: TRBJ2-2; V gene: TRBV9; clone size: .; D gene: TRBD2; CDR3 protein: CASSATSGSPGTGELFF; CDR3 DNA: TGTGCCAGCAGCGCCACTAGCGGGAGTCCGGGCACCGGGGAGCTGTTTTTT
J gene: TRBJ1-6; V gene: TRBV4-2; clone size: .; D gene: .; CDR3 protein: CASSQAGGGNSPLHF; CDR3 DNA: TGTGCCAGCAGCCAAGCGGGGGGAGGGAATTCACCCCTCCACTTT
J gene: TRBJ1-5; V gene: TRBV7-2; clone size: .; D gene: .; CDR3 protein: CASSLGSGWSQPQHF; CDR3 DNA: TGTGCCAGCAGCTTAGGGTCAGGGTGGTCTCAGCCCCAGCATTTT
J gene: TRBJ1-3; V gene: TRBV2; clone size: .; D gene: TRBD1; CDR3 protein: CASKEGAGGNTIYF; CDR3 DNA: TGTGCCAGCAAGGAGGGGGCTGGCGGAAACACCATATATTTT
J gene: TRBJ1-1; V gene: TRBV5-1; clone size: .; D gene: TRBD1; CDR3 protein: CASSLVWDRVGVNTEAFF; CDR3 DNA: TGCGCCAGCAGCTTGGTCTGGGACAGGGTGGGTGTGAACACTGAAGCTTTCTTT
J gene: TRBJ2-7; V gene: TRBV24-1; clone size: few; D gene: .; CDR3 protein: CATSDLSGFEQYF; CDR3 DNA: TGTGCCACCAGTGATTTGTCAGGGTTCGAGCAGTACTTC
J gene: TRBJ1-2; V gene: TRBV11-2; clone size: .; D gene: .; CDR3 protein: CASSQGQAYGYTF; CDR3 DNA: TGTGCCAGCAGCCAGGGACAAGCCTATGGCTACACCTTC
J gene: TRBJ2-2; V gene: TRBV9; clone size: .; D gene: TRBD2; CDR3 protein: CASSSRAGGPWAGELFF; CDR3 DNA: TGTGCCAGCAGCTCCCGGGCGGGAGGGCCCTGGGCCGGGGAGCTGTTTTTT
J gene: TRBJ1-1; V gene: TRBV7-9; clone size: .; D gene: .; CDR3 protein: CASSKLGTNAEAFF; CDR3 DNA: TGTGCCAGCAGCAAACTCGGGACAAACGCTGAAGCTTTCTTT
J gene: TRBJ1-2; V gene: TRBV7-2; clone size: .; D gene: TRBD1; CDR3 protein: CASSLATGIGLGYTF; CDR3 DNA: TGTGCCAGCAGCTTAGCGACAGGGATTGGATTAGGCTACACCTTC
J gene: TRBJ2-1; V gene: TRBV11-2; clone size: .; D gene: TRBD2; CDR3 protein: CASSRGLAGGGSEQFF; CDR3 DNA: TGTGCCAGCAGCCGCGGACTAGCGGGAGGGGGGAGTGAGCAGTTCTTC
J gene: TRBJ2-3; V gene: TRBV24-1; clone size: .; D gene: TRBD1; CDR3 protein: CATSDSQGVPTDTQYF; CDR3 DNA: TGTGCCACCAGTGATAGCCAGGGGGTCCCCACAGATACGCAGTATTTT